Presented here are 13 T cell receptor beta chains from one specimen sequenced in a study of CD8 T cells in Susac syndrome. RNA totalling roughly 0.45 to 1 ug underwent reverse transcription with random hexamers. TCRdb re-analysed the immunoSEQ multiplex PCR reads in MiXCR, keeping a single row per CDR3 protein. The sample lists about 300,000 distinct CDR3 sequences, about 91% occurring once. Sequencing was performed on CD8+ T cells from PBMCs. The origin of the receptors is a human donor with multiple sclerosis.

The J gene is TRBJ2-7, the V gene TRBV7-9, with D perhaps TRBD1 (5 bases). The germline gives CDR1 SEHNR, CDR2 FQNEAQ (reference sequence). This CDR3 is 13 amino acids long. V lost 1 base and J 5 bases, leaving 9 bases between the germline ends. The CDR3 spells CASSLGGVNEQYF. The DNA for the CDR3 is TGTGCCAGCAGCTTAGGGGGCGTCAACGAGCAGTACTTC.

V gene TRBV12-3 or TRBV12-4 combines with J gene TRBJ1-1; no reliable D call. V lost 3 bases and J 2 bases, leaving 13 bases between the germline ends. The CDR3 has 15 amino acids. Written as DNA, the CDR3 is TGTGCCAGCAGTTTGGCAGGACTCTTCAACACTGAAGCTTTCTTT. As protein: CASSLAGLFNTEAFF.

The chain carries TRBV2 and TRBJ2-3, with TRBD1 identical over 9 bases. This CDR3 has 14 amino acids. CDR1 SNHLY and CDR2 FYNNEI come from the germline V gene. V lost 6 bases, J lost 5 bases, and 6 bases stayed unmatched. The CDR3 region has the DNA TGTGCCAGCAGGCCGGGACAGGGCAGAGATACGCAGTATTTT. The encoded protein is CASRPGQGRDTQYF.

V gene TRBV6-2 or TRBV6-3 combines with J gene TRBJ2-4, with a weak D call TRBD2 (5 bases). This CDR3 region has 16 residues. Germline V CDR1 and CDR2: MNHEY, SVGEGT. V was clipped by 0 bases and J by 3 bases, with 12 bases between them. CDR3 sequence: CASSYSQDRDKNIQYF. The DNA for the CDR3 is TGTGCCAGCAGTTACTCGCAGGATCGGGACAAAAACATTCAGTACTTC.

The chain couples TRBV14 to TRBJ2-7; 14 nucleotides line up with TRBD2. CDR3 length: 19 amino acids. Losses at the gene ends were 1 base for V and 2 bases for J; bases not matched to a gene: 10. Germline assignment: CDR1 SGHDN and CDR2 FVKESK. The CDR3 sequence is CASSQAGTSGRGPPYEQYF. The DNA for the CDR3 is TGTGCCAGCAGCCAAGCGGGGACTAGCGGGAGAGGGCCTCCCTACGAGCAGTACTTC. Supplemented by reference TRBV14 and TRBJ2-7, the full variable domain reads EAGVTQFPSHSVIEKGQTVTLRCDPISGHDNLYWYRRVMGKEIKFLLHFVKESKQDESGMPNNRFLAERTGGTYSTLKVQPAELEDSGVYFCASSQAGTSGRGPPYEQYFGPGTRLTVT.

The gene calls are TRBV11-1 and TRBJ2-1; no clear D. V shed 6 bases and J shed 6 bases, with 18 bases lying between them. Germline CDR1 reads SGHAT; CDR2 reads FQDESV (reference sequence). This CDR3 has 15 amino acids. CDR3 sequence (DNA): TGTGCCAGCAGTTACCCGAGGCCTCCCATCAATGAGCAGTTCTTC. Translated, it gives CASSYPRPPINEQFF.

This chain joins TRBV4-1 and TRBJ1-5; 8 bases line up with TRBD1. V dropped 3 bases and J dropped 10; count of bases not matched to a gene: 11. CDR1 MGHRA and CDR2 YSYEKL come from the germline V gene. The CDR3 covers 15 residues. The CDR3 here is CASSQETGVSGPQHF. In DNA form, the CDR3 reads TGCGCCAGCAGCCAGGAGACAGGGGTTTCTGGACCCCAGCATTTT.

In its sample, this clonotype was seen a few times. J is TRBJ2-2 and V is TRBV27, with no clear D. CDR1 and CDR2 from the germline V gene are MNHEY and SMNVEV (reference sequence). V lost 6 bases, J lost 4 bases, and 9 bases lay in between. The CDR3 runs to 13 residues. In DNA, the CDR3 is TGTGCCAGCAGCTTGGCGGTCACCGGGGAGCTGTTTTTT. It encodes CASSLAVTGELFF.

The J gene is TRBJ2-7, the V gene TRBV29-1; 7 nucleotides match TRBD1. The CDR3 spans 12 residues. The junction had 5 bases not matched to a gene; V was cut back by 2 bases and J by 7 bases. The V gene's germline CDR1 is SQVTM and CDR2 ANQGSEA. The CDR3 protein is CSVESTGDEQYF. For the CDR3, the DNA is TGCAGCGTTGAATCCACAGGGGATGAGCAGTACTTC.

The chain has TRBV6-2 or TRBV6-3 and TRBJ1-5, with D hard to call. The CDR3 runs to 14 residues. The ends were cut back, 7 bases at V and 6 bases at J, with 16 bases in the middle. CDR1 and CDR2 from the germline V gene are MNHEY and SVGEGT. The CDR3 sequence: CASTHGGPIQPQHF. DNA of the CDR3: TGTGCCAGCACCCACGGAGGCCCTATTCAGCCCCAGCATTTT.

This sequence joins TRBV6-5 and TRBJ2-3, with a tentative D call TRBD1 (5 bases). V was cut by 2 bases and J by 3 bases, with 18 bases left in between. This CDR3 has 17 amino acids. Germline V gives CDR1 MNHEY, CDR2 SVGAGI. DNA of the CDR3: TGTGCCAGCAGTTACACCCATCAGGGTGGTATGACAGATACGCAGTATTTT. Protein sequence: CASSYTHQGGMTDTQYF.

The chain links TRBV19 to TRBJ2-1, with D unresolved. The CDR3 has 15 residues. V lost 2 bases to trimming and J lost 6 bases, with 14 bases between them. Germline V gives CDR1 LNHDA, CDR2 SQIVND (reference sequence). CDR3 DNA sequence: TGTGCCAGTAGTATATCCCTAGTTGGAATCAATGAGCAGTTCTTC. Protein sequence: CASSISLVGINEQFF.

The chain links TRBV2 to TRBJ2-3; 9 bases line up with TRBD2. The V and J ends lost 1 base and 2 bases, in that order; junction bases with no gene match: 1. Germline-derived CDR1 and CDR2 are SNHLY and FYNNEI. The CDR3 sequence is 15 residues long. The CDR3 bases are TGTGCCAGCAGTGAAGGGACTAGCGCCACAGATACGCAGTATTTT. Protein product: CASSEGTSATDTQYF.